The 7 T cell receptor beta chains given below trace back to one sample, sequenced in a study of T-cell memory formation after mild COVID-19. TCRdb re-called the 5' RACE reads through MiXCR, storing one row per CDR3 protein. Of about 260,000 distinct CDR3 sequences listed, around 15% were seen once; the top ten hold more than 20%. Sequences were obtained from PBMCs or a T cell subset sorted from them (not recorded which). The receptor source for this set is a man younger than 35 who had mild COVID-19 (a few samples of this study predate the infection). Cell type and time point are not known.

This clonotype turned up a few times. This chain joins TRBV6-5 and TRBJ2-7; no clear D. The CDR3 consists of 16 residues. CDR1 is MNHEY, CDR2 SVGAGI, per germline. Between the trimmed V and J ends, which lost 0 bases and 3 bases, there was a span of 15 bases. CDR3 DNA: TGTGCCAGCAGTTACTCGAATCTGGGTATGGGCTACGAGCAGTACTTC. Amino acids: CASSYSNLGMGYEQYF.

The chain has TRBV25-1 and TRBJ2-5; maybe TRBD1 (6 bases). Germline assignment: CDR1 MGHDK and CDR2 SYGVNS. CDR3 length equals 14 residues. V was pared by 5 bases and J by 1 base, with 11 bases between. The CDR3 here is CASSLQGIQETQYF. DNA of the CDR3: TGTGCCAGCAGTTTACAGGGAATCCAAGAGACCCAGTACTTC. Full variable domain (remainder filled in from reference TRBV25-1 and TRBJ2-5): EADIYQTPRYLVIGTGKKITLECSQTMGHDKMYWYQQDPGMELHLIHYSYGVNSTEKGDLSSESTVSRIRTEHFPLTLESARPSHTSQYLCASSLQGIQETQYFGPGTRLLVL.

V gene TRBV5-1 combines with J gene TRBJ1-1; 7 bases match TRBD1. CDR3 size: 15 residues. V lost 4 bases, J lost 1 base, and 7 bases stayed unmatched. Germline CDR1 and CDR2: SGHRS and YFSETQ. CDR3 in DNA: TGCGCCAGCAGCGACCGACAGGGTAAGAACACTGAAGCTTTCTTT. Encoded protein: CASSDRQGKNTEAFF.

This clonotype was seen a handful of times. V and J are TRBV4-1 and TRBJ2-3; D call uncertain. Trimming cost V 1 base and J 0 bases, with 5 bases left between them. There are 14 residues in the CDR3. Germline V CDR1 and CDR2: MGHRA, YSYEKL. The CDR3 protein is CASSQAGSTDTQYF. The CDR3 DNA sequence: TGCGCCAGCAGCCAAGCCGGGAGCACAGATACGCAGTATTTT.

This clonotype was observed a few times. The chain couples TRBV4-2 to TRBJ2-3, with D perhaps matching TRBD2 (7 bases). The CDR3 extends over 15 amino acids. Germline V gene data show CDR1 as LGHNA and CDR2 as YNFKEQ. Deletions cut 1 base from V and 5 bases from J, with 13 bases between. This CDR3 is CASSQAAGAGDTQYF. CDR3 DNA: TGTGCCAGCAGCCAAGCTGCGGGGGCCGGAGATACGCAGTATTTT.

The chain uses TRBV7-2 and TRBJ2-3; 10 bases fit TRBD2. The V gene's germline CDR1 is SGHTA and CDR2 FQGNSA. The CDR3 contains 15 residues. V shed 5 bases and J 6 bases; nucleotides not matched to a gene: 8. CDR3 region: CASSRKRGGRDTQYF. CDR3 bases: TGTGCCAGCAGCCGGAAGCGGGGGGGCCGGGATACGCAGTATTTT.

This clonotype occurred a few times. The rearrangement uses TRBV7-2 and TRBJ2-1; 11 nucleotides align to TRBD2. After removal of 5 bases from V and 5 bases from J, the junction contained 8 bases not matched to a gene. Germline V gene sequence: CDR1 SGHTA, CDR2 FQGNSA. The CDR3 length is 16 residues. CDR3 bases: TGTGCCAGCAGCCTACTAGCGGGGGTAATAAACAATGAGCAGTTCTTC. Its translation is CASSLLAGVINNEQFF.